Listed here are 9 T cell receptor beta chains from one sample, sequenced in a study of T cells in Graves' hyperthyroidism and ophthalmopathy. The CDR3 regions of TCR beta were amplified from RNA transcripts. First-round RT-PCR with HTBI primers amplified the TCR CDR3 region. Via MiXCR, TCRdb re-called the multiplex PCR reads, giving one row per CDR3 protein. The sample holds around 600,000 distinct CDR3 sequences; about 15% are singletons and the top ten take approximately 13%. Sequenced sample: blood. These receptors all stem from a woman in her 50s with Graves' ophthalmopathy.

This clonotype was counted ten times or more. The chain has TRBV5-1 and TRBJ2-6; TRBD1 is a possible D gene (6 bases). CDR3 size: 16 residues. Trimming cost V 3 bases and J 2 bases, with 12 bases left between them. Germline V gene data show CDR1 as SGHRS and CDR2 as YFSETQ. The CDR3 region has the DNA TGCGCCAGCAGCTCAACAGGGATCCCTGGGGCCAACGTCCTGACTTTC. This sequence encodes CASSSTGIPGANVLTF.

V usage is TRBV14 and J usage is TRBJ2-1; TRBD2 aligns across 10 bases. Germline V gene sequence: CDR1 SGHDN, CDR2 FVKESK. Trimming cost V 4 bases and J 5 bases; bases outside gene matches: 5. CDR3 length: 15 residues. The CDR3, as DNA: TGTGCCAGCAGCCGACATAGCGGGGGGCACAATGAGCAGTTCTTC. This translates into CASSRHSGGHNEQFF. Full variable domain (rest looked up from reference TRBV14 and TRBJ2-1): EAGVTQFPSHSVIEKGQTVTLRCDPISGHDNLYWYRRVMGKEIKFLLHFVKESKQDESGMPNNRFLAERTGGTYSTLKVQPAELEDSGVYFCASSRHSGGHNEQFFGPGTRLTVL.

The table lists this clonotype with a few counts. The chain links TRBV12-5 to TRBJ2-1; TRBD1 or TRBD2 may be the D gene (7 bases each). Looked up from germline, CDR1 is LGHNT and CDR2 is FRNRAP. This CDR3 contains 14 residues. The V end lost 10 bases, the J end lost 7 bases, and 20 bases lay between the germline ends. The CDR3 sequence is CATRGASGANEQFF. The CDR3 DNA sequence: TGTGCTACCAGGGGGGCTAGCGGAGCTAATGAGCAGTTCTTC.

As for this clonotype: It may be a read error: a sequence one base away is much more abundant. A read error is likely, as this CDR3 ends without the conserved phenylalanine or tryptophan. The rearrangement uses TRBV28 and TRBJ1-6; D gene unclear. CDR3 size: 14 residues. In germline, CDR1 is MDHEN, CDR2 SYDVKM. Trimming pared 2 bases from V and 7 bases from J, leaving 9 bases between. This chain's CDR3 is CASSLAGWNSPLHS. The CDR3 DNA sequence: TGTGCCAGCAGTTTAGCCGGGTGGAATTCACCCCTCCACTCT.

This rearrangement joins TRBV6-2 or TRBV6-3 to TRBJ1-6, with D tentatively TRBD1 (6 bases). Germline values: CDR1 MNHEY, CDR2 SVGEGT. V was trimmed by 5 bases and J by 9 bases, leaving 14 bases between them. The CDR3 extends over 14 amino acids. The DNA for the CDR3 is TGTGCCAGCAGTAGCAGGGGAGACGGTTCACCCCTCCACTTT. Its translation is CASSSRGDGSPLHF.

At least ten counts were recorded for this clonotype. The chain carries TRBV12-3 or TRBV12-4 and TRBJ2-7, with 10 bases matching TRBD2. The J segment lost 4 bases and the V segment lost 6 bases, leaving 6 bases of the junction unmatched. This CDR3 region has 14 residues. Here the CDR3 reads CASSPGLARYEQYF. Here the CDR3 DNA reads TGTGCCAGCAGCCCGGGACTAGCGAGGTACGAGCAGTACTTC.

Many counts were recorded for this clonotype. The chain employs TRBV7-2 and TRBJ2-3; D is unresolved. V was trimmed by 1 base and J by 4 bases, leaving 9 bases between them. This CDR3 has 14 residues. Germline CDR1 SGHTA, CDR2 FQGNSA. CDR3 loop: CASSLVGRSDTQYF. CDR3 coding DNA: TGTGCCAGCAGCTTAGTTGGCCGATCAGATACGCAGTATTTT.

This clonotype was recorded at least ten times. The V and J genes are TRBV27 and TRBJ1-1, with 11 bases that match TRBD1. The CDR3 spans 17 residues. V dropped 5 bases and J dropped 3; count of bases not matched to a gene: 11. The germline CDR1 and CDR2 sequences are MNHEY and SMNVEV (reference sequence). As DNA, the CDR3 is TGTGCCAGCAGTCGGACAGGGGGCCAAATAACGGACACTGAAGCTTTCTTT. Translated, it gives CASSRTGGQITDTEAFF.

The chain combines TRBV9 with TRBJ1-1; D not certain. Germline-derived CDR1 and CDR2 are SGDLS and YYNGEE. With 2 bases removed from V and 0 bases from J, the gap between germline ends came to 5 bases. The CDR3 consists of 13 residues. This CDR3 is CASSVDLNTEAFF. CDR3 sequence (DNA): TGTGCCAGCAGCGTTGATCTGAACACTGAAGCTTTCTTT.